The entry below gives a single T cell receptor beta chain sequence along with its context. Recruitment covered 25 or so US areas and drew participants whose ages spanned roughly 18 to 100 years. The germline CDR1 and CDR2 sequences are LGHDT and YNNKEL (reference sequence). V shed 0 bases and J shed 2 bases, with 13 bases lying between them. This CDR3 is built from 16 residues. This entry belongs to a study of blood T cell repertoires in COVID-19. On the study more broadly: Donors in the United States, Italy and Spain gave samples during acute or convalescent COVID-19.

Produced via immunoSEQ multiplex PCR; TCRdb's table is partial and in-frame only. The sample includes 200,000 to 250,000 clones, 75% to 90% seen only once; the top ten take about 3.5%. The chain links TRBV3-1 (or the pseudogene TRBV3-2) to TRBJ1-1; maybe TRBD1 (5 bases). The sequence derives from a woman aged 25 to 39 who had been exposed to COVID-19. The sequenced sample consisted of PBMCs or T cells enriched from blood (not recorded which). The CDR3 coding sequence is TGTGCCAGCAGCCAAGAAATGGTCCAGGGCAACACTGAAGCTTTCTTT. Its protein product is CASSQEMVQGNTEAFF.